The TCR beta chain described here comes from a study of blood T cell repertoires in COVID-19. In the study overall: Italy, Spain and the United States were the sources of the convalescent and acute COVID-19 samples.

The CDR3 loop spans 16 amino acids. V shed 5 bases, J shed 2 bases, and the junction held 7 bases outside the gene matches. Germline-derived CDR1 and CDR2 are LNHDA and SQIVND (reference sequence). Some clones are missing from TCRdb's copy, which holds only in-frame ones; the method was immunoSEQ multiplex PCR. The table lists 150,000 to 200,000 clones, roughly 82% of them singletons. Sequencing was done on a sample of PBMCs or T cells enriched from blood (not recorded which). The TCR originated in a man between 40 and 49 years old who had recovered from COVID-19. The V gene is TRBV19, the J gene TRBJ1-5; 9 nucleotides match TRBD1. CDR3 sequence: CASSGTGPSRNQPQHF. The DNA for the CDR3 is TGTGCCAGTAGTGGGACAGGGCCTTCGCGCAATCAGCCCCAGCATTTT.